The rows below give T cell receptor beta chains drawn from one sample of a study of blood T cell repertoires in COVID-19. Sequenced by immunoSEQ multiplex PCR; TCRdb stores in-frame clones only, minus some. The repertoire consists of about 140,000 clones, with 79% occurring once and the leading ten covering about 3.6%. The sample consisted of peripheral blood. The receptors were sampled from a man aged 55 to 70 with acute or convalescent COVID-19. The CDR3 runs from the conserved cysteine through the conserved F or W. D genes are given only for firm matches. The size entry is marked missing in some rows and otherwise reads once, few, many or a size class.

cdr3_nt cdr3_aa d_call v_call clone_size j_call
TGTGCCACCAGCAGAAGGGGGGGTTACACCGGGGAGCTGTTTTTT CATSRRGGYTGELFF . TRBV15 . TRBJ2-2
TGTGCCAGCAGTGAAGCCCAGGTCGGCACAGATACGCAGTATTTT CASSEAQVGTDTQYF . TRBV25-1 . TRBJ2-3
TGTGCCAGCAGTTTTGGAACAGGGGACACAGATACGCAGTATTTT CASSFGTGDTDTQYF TRBD1 TRBV28 . TRBJ2-3
TGTGCCTGGAGTGGCGGCAGCAATCAGCCCCAGCATTTT CAWSGGSNQPQHF . TRBV30 . TRBJ1-5
TGTGCCAGCAAGCTTGGAGTCGTCATGAACACTGAAGCTTTCTTT CASKLGVVMNTEAFF . TRBV7-2 . TRBJ1-1
TGTGCCGCGAGCTCCTACGAGCAGTACTTC CAASSYEQYF . TRBV28 . TRBJ2-7
TGCAGTGCTAGTCACGGGACAGGGGGTTACACCGGGGAGCTGTTTTTT CSASHGTGGYTGELFF TRBD1 TRBV20-1 . TRBJ2-2
TGCAGCGTTGAACTTCGGGATGAGCAGTTCTTC CSVELRDEQFF . TRBV29-1 . TRBJ2-1
TGTGCCAGCAGCTTAACGACTAGCGGGAGTGAGCAGTTCTTC CASSLTTSGSEQFF TRBD2 TRBV7-3 . TRBJ2-1
TGTGCCAGCAGCCATCTCGGGGGATCAGAACAGTACTTC CASSHLGGSEQYF . TRBV14 . TRBJ2-7
TGTGCCAGCAGTGACCCGGGACAGACGAACACCGGGGAGCTGTTTTTT CASSDPGQTNTGELFF TRBD1 TRBV6-2/TRBV6-3 . TRBJ2-2
TGCGCCAGCAGCCAGACAGGGAACACTGAAGCTTTCTTT CASSQTGNTEAFF . TRBV5-1 . TRBJ1-1
TGTGCCAGCAGCCAAGACCACTCAGCCAAAAACATTCAGTACTTC CASSQDHSAKNIQYF . TRBV14 . TRBJ2-4
TGTGCCTGGAGTCGAGTTAGCTCCTACAATGAGCAGTTCTTC CAWSRVSSYNEQFF . TRBV30 few TRBJ2-1
TGTGCCAGCAGACCAGGGGGCTCGACTGAAGCTTTCTTT CASRPGGSTEAFF TRBD1 TRBV5-8 . TRBJ1-1
TGTGCCAGCGGGGGACAGGGGGAAAAACTGTTTTTT CASGGQGEKLFF TRBD1 TRBV6-6 . TRBJ1-4
TGTGCCAGCTCACTCGACGGGAACTCTGGAAACACCATATATTTT CASSLDGNSGNTIYF . TRBV18 . TRBJ1-3
TGCGCCAGCAGTGGGAGCTGGAACCAAGAGACCCAGTACTTC CASSGSWNQETQYF . TRBV5-1 . TRBJ2-5
TGTGCCAGCAGCGGTACCCTCGGGGAGGTCACAGATACGCAGTATTTT CASSGTLGEVTDTQYF . TRBV9 . TRBJ2-3
TGCAGTGCGCGGGAGGGTACCAAGCAGTACTTC CSAREGTKQYF TRBD2 TRBV20-1 once TRBJ2-7
TGCGCCAGCACCCCGGGGGGGATGGACACTGAAGCTTTCTTT CASTPGGMDTEAFF . TRBV5-1 few TRBJ1-1
TGTGCCAGCAGCTTAAGCGTAGACTATGGCTACACCTTC CASSLSVDYGYTF . TRBV11-2 once TRBJ1-2
TGTGCCAGTACCGGGTCAAGGAGGGGGCTGAATGGCTACACCTTC CASTGSRRGLNGYTF TRBD1 TRBV19 . TRBJ1-2
TGTGCCAGCAGCTTGGGCGGGCGAGGAACCGGGGAGCTGTTTTTT CASSLGGRGTGELFF . TRBV5-6 . TRBJ2-2
TGTGCCAGCAGACAAGGGACAGGAGGCACCGGGGAGCTGTTTTTT CASRQGTGGTGELFF TRBD1 TRBV4-2 . TRBJ2-2